The clone carrying this T cell receptor beta chain occurred a few times. V was shortened by 7 bases and J by 7 bases, with 13 bases between the two germline ends. This CDR3 has 13 amino acids. Authors' methods: Counts of nucleated cells, estimated from reference gene primer amplification, were obtained. Data came from immunoSEQ multiplex PCR; TCRdb stores just in-frame clones and leaves some out. The DNA gave D and trimming, while V, J and clone size come from that table. The profile shows a few hundred thousand clones, around nine tenths of them singletons. The data are from a study of blood T cell repertoires in COVID-19. Study-level background: Specimens from acute and convalescent COVID-19 originated in the United States, Italy and Spain. T cells, B-cell-depleted T cells, or PBMCs provided the cDNA or gDNA that served as material.

The chain joins TRBV12-3 or TRBV12-4 to TRBJ2-2; D perhaps matches TRBD2 (5 bases). This clonotype was obtained from an older woman with active or convalescent COVID-19. Specimen: peripheral blood. CDR3 nucleotides: TGTGCCAGCACGCAACGGAGGATCGGGGAGCTGTTTTTT. Amino acid sequence: CASTQRRIGELFF.